This T cell receptor beta chain is drawn from a study of CD8+ T cells in alopecia areata. cDNA prepared by RNA extraction and subsequent reverse transcription served as the template for sequencing. Profiling relied on immunoSEQ multiplex PCR, and the TCRdb table lists in-frame clones only, not all of them. Here the sample spans roughly 170,000 clones, about 60% being singletons. Sequences were derived from CD4+ T cells sorted from blood, sampled at week 0. This receptor was obtained from a human donor with alopecia areata.

The CDR3 bases are TGCAGCGTTGGGACAGAAACCGGGGAGCTGTTTTTT. Its protein product is CSVGTETGELFF. The chain joins TRBV29-1 to TRBJ2-2; the D gene is possibly TRBD1 (6 bases). The V end was cut by 4 bases, the J end by 5 bases, with 8 bases between. Germline-derived CDR1 and CDR2 are SQVTM and ANQGSEA. The CDR3 spans 12 residues.